Below, 20 T cell receptor beta chains from the same sample are listed, as sequenced in a study of early T cells in non-severe SARS-CoV-2 infection. One entry per CDR3 protein results from TCRdb running MiXCR on the 5' RACE reads. This table holds some 96,000 distinct CDR3 sequences, approximately 11% found once. The material was whole blood, obtained at baseline. The receptor set was obtained from an adult who was a healthcare worker with PCR-confirmed SARS-CoV-2 infection or an uninfected control (not recorded which).

The chain has TRBV30 and TRBJ2-6, with D unclear. The ends were cut back, 8 bases at V and 0 bases at J, with 11 bases in the middle. Germline-derived CDR1 and CDR2 are GTSNPN and SVGIG (reference sequence). The CDR3 runs to 14 residues. CDR3 loop: CAAPTGSGANVLTF. In nucleotides, the CDR3 is TGTGCCGCCCCGACTGGCTCTGGGGCCAACGTCCTGACTTTC.

This clonotype was counted ten times or more. The V and J genes are TRBV11-2 and TRBJ1-1; D perhaps matches TRBD1 (5 bases). Between the trimmed V and J ends, which lost 5 bases and 4 bases, there was a span of 17 bases. The CDR3 spans 15 residues. Germline-derived CDR1 and CDR2 are SGHAT and FQNNGV. CDR3 coding DNA: TGTGCCAGCAGCCTTACGGGAGGGGTTGCCACTGAAGCTTTCTTT. As protein: CASSLTGGVATEAFF.

The rearrangement joins TRBV12-3 or TRBV12-4 to TRBJ1-4; TRBD1 is a possible D gene (5 bases). The CDR3 is made up of 17 amino acids. V was pared by 6 bases and J by 0 bases, with 17 bases between. Here the CDR3 DNA reads TGTGCCAGCAGCTCTATGACAGACCCAGCAACTAATGAAAAACTGTTTTTT. This gives the protein CASSSMTDPATNEKLFF.

This clonotype was seen a handful of times. V gene TRBV28 combines with J gene TRBJ1-2, with 7 bases that match TRBD1. This CDR3 is 16 amino acids long. In germline, CDR1 is MDHEN, CDR2 SYDVKM. Trimming removed 6 bases from V and 4 bases from J; junction bases left unmatched: 14. As DNA, the CDR3 is TGTGCCAGCAGCCACTCCCGGACAGGTGGGTCCTATGGCTACACCTTC. Protein product: CASSHSRTGGSYGYTF.

In its sample, this clonotype was seen a few times. The gene calls are TRBV20-1 and TRBJ2-3, with D possibly matching TRBD1 (6 bases). The CDR3 has 13 amino acids. Germline values: CDR1 DFQATT, CDR2 SNEGSKA (reference sequence). Trimming took off 5 bases at V and 3 bases at J, with 12 bases between the two ends. The CDR3 DNA follows: TGCAGTGCTCCGAACAGGGTTACAGATACGCAGTATTTT. Encoded protein: CSAPNRVTDTQYF.

This clonotype was counted at least ten times. The chain joins TRBV19 to TRBJ1-5; maybe TRBD1 (6 bases). Trimming cost V 5 bases and J 4 bases, with 18 bases left between them. Germline loops: CDR1 LNHDA, CDR2 SQIVND (reference sequence). This CDR3 region has 16 residues. CDR3 region: CASSPNPGDRNQPQHF. The CDR3 nucleotides are TGTGCCAGTAGTCCCAATCCAGGGGATCGGAATCAGCCCCAGCATTTT.

This clonotype was counted only a few times. This sequence joins TRBV7-8 and TRBJ2-2, with 9 bases identical to TRBD2. The V gene's germline CDR1 is SGHVS and CDR2 FQNEAQ. J gave up 5 bases and V 6 bases, and 4 bases lay outside the gene matches. The CDR3 is made up of 14 amino acids. CDR3 sequence: CASRGSGGTGELFF. The CDR3 coding sequence is TGTGCCAGCAGAGGTAGCGGGGGAACCGGGGAGCTGTTTTTT.

This clonotype was counted at least ten times. This sequence joins TRBV7-2 and TRBJ2-3; D unresolved. Germline CDR1 and CDR2: SGHTA and FQGNSA. The CDR3 covers 14 residues. V was shortened by 0 bases and J by 1 base, with 5 bases between the two germline ends. The CDR3 spells CASSLASRTDTQYF. The CDR3 DNA sequence: TGTGCCAGCAGCTTAGCTAGCCGCACAGATACGCAGTATTTT.

In DNA, the CDR3 is TGTGCCAGCAGCGCCCTGCTGATCGGGTCCACTGAAGCTTTCTTT. This codes for CASSALLIGSTEAFF. The chain is built from TRBV27 and TRBJ1-1; D is unclear. The CDR3 has 15 residues. The ends were cut back, 6 bases at V and 4 bases at J, with 18 bases in the middle. The germline CDR1 and CDR2 sequences are MNHEY and SMNVEV (reference sequence).

This clonotype was found a few times. The V call is TRBV20-1, the J call TRBJ2-7; unclear D gene. V was cut by 5 bases and J by 2 bases, with 16 bases left in between. The CDR3 length is 14 residues. The V gene's germline CDR1 is DFQATT and CDR2 SNEGSKA (reference sequence). In DNA, the CDR3 is TGCAGTGCTTACCGGGCCCTTAGTCCCTACGAGCAGTACTTC. Protein product: CSAYRALSPYEQYF.

This clonotype showed up many times. V and J are TRBV30 and TRBJ2-2; the match to TRBD1 covers 8 bases. The CDR3 consists of 14 residues. Germline CDR1 and CDR2: GTSNPN and SVGIG (reference sequence). V lost 5 bases to trimming and J lost 4 bases; unmatched junction nucleotides: 6. The CDR3 DNA reads TGTGCCTGGGGACAGGGTCTTACCACCGGGGAGCTGTTTTTT. Protein product: CAWGQGLTTGELFF. The full variable domain, completed using reference TRBV30 and TRBJ2-2, is SQTIHQWPATLVQPVGSPLSLECTVEGTSNPNLYWYRQAAGRGLQLLFYSVGIGQISSEVPQNLSASRPQDRQFILSSKKLLLSDSGFYLCAWGQGLTTGELFFGEGSRLTVL.

A few counts support this clonotype. The CDR3 bases are TGTGCCAGCAGCTTAGCCTTGACAGGGTTGCTCTATGGCTACACCTTC. Its translation: CASSLALTGLLYGYTF. The chain couples TRBV7-9 to TRBJ1-2, with 7 bases identical to TRBD1. CDR3 length: 16 amino acids. The V gene's germline CDR1 is SEHNR and CDR2 FQNEAQ (reference sequence). Trimming cost V 0 bases and J 4 bases; bases outside gene matches: 8.

This clonotype came up a few times. The chain carries TRBV7-8 and TRBJ2-7; unclear D gene. Germline CDR1 reads SGHVS; CDR2 reads FQNEAQ. This CDR3 has 13 amino acids. The germline V and J ends were trimmed by 2 bases and 10 bases, with 15 bases remaining between them. The CDR3 spells CASSLSLNQNQYF. In DNA, the CDR3 is TGTGCCAGCAGCTTATCCCTCAACCAGAACCAGTACTTC.

This clonotype occurred many times. This chain uses TRBV30 with TRBJ2-7, with 10 bases aligning to TRBD2. The length of the CDR3 is 14 residues. CDR1 GTSNPN and CDR2 SVGIG come from the germline V gene (reference sequence). V shed 4 bases and J 5 bases; nucleotides not matched to a gene: 8. The CDR3: CAWTRAGGPDEQYF. CDR3 nucleotide sequence: TGTGCCTGGACGAGAGCGGGAGGGCCGGACGAGCAGTACTTC.

This clonotype occurred a few times. The V gene is TRBV5-6, the J gene TRBJ2-5, with D maybe TRBD1 (6 bases). V lost 6 bases to trimming and J lost 2 bases, with 14 bases between them. The CDR3 consists of 14 residues. The germline V gene has CDR1 SGHDT and CDR2 YYEEEE. CDR3 DNA sequence: TGTGCCAGCACCCCGACAGGATTACAAGAGACCCAGTACTTC. Translation: CASTPTGLQETQYF.

This clonotype was recorded at least ten times. V gene TRBV27 combines with J gene TRBJ1-5; TRBD1 matches 9 bases. Trimming took 5 bases from V and 4 from J; bases not matched to a gene: 6. The germline V gene has CDR1 MNHEY and CDR2 SMNVEV (reference sequence). CDR3 length equals 15 residues. CDR3 sequence (DNA): TGTGCCAGCAGTCAGTCGACAGGGGGTAATCAGCCCCAGCATTTT. It codes for CASSQSTGGNQPQHF.

This chain links TRBV6-2 or TRBV6-3 with TRBJ1-5, with D tentatively TRBD1 (6 bases). The V gene's germline CDR1 is MNHEY and CDR2 SVGEGT. This CDR3 is 18 amino acids long. V lost 2 bases and J lost 2, with 19 bases in between. CDR3 bases: TGTGCCAGCAGTTACGGAGGGACACGTGGAGGACGCAATCAGCCCCAGCATTTT. This encodes CASSYGGTRGGRNQPQHF.

The chain joins TRBV4-3 to TRBJ1-5; D uncertain. The CDR3 runs 15 residues. V lost 0 bases to trimming and J lost 4 bases, with 10 bases between them. The germline V gene has CDR1 LGHNA and CDR2 YSLEER. CDR3 loop: CASSQDARRNQPQHF. The CDR3 nucleotides read TGCGCCAGCAGCCAAGATGCCCGGAGAAATCAGCCCCAGCATTTT.

This clonotype appeared many times. The chain is built from TRBV20-1 and TRBJ2-1, with 14 bases aligning to TRBD2. The CDR3 runs 16 residues. Germline CDR1 and CDR2: DFQATT and SNEGSKA (reference sequence). Trimming removed 6 bases from V and 10 bases from J; junction bases left unmatched: 14. CDR3 coding DNA: TGCAGTGCGCCGCTCACCGGGACTAGCGGGAGTCAAGAGCAGTTCTTC. This encodes CSAPLTGTSGSQEQFF.

The chain joins TRBV20-1 to TRBJ2-2; D not resolved. Looked up from germline, CDR1 is DFQATT and CDR2 is SNEGSKA (reference sequence). Trimming removed 3 bases from V and 0 bases from J, with 11 bases in between. The CDR3 runs to 15 residues. Here the CDR3 DNA reads TGCAGTGCTAGCGATCCAGCCTCGAACACCGGGGAGCTGTTTTTT. Translated: CSASDPASNTGELFF.